This T cell receptor (beta chain) was recorded in a study of cytotoxic CD8 clonotypes in ibrutinib-treated CLL. Overall study: By median around 70 months, 12 had progressed and around 15 stayed remitted; responses had been 2 complete and about 25 partial. The study, taken as a whole, reports: Higher circulating CD8+ T-cell counts strongly accompanied higher baseline clonality, above age-matched healthy donors. Public clonotypes, found uncommonly, either contracted or stayed stable on treatment.

The V end was cut by 6 bases, the J end by 7 bases, with 15 bases between. CDR1 and CDR2 from the germline V gene are MDHEN and SYDVKM. CDR3 length: 13 amino acids. Using immunoSEQ multiplex PCR, the repertoire was profiled, and TCRdb retains in-frame clones only, with some absent. Found here are tens of thousands of clones, roughly three quarters of them singletons; the top ten hold 25% to 35%. Comment on this clone: As yet, its antigen is unknown.

The sample consisted of PBMCs, taken before ibrutinib treatment. The source is a human donor with chronic lymphocytic leukemia. The V and J genes are TRBV28 and TRBJ1-1; D is unclear. The CDR3: CASRVGLPFEAFF. The CDR3 region has the DNA TGTGCCAGCAGAGTAGGCCTCCCCTTTGAAGCTTTCTTT.